A single sample is the source of the 20 T cell receptor beta chains below, sequenced in a study of cytomegalovirus exposure and HLA in healthy donors. This PCR relied on a set of 60 Vbeta primers and 13 Jbeta primers. TCRdb's table, derived via immunoSEQ multiplex PCR, lists solely in-frame clones and lacks some. This table holds 180,000 or so clones, 78% found once. The sample taken for sequencing was PBMCs. Every receptor here comes from a female donor in good health and CMV-seronegative.

The V gene is TRBV28, the J gene TRBJ2-7, with 7 nucleotides matching TRBD1. The germline CDR1 and CDR2 sequences are MDHEN and SYDVKM. The ends lost 6 bases at V and 2 bases at J; junction bases unmatched: 4. This CDR3 region has 13 residues. The CDR3 DNA reads TGTGCCAGCAGGCCCGGGACAGCCTACGAGCAGTACTTC. It is translated as CASRPGTAYEQYF.

The chain has TRBV9 and TRBJ2-3, with 8 bases matching TRBD2. The V gene end was trimmed by 0 bases and the J gene end by 0 bases; junction bases not matched to a gene: 6. Germline-derived CDR1 and CDR2 are SGDLS and YYNGEE. The CDR3 is made up of 17 amino acids. CDR3 sequence reads: CASSVAAASGSTDTQYF. The CDR3 DNA is TGTGCCAGCAGCGTAGCGGCAGCTAGCGGGAGCACAGATACGCAGTATTTT.

J is TRBJ2-5 and V is TRBV11-2, with D perhaps TRBD2 (6 bases). The germline CDR1 and CDR2 sequences are SGHAT and FQNNGV. Trimming removed 7 bases at V and 4 bases at J, with 16 bases between. The CDR3 is 14 amino acids. This CDR3 reads CASTVNLGGETQYF. For the CDR3, the DNA is TGTGCCAGCACCGTTAACCTGGGGGGAGAGACCCAGTACTTC.

This clone is a singleton in its sample. At one end, the junction sequence differs from germline, possibly due to a read error. V usage is TRBV7-9 and J usage is TRBJ2-7; perhaps TRBD1 as D (6 bases). This CDR3 contains 15 residues. Germline-derived CDR1 and CDR2 are SEHNR and FQNEAQ (reference sequence). CDR3 region: CSSSTLQGISYEQYF. The DNA of the CDR3 is TGTTCCAGCAGCACTCTACAGGGTATCTCCTACGAGCAGTACTTC.

This clone showed up just a few times. V is TRBV5-6 and J is TRBJ2-3, with 13 positions matching TRBD2. The CDR3 loop spans 18 amino acids. The junction had 4 bases not matched to a gene; V was cut back by 0 bases and J by 0 bases. CDR1 is SGHDT and CDR2 is YYEEEE in the germline V gene. This CDR3 is CASSLGLAGGKSTDTQYF. The DNA for the CDR3 is TGTGCCAGCAGCTTGGGACTAGCGGGAGGAAAAAGCACAGATACGCAGTATTTT.

J is TRBJ2-7 and V is TRBV2, with 9 bases matching TRBD1. The CDR3 has 16 residues. Germline-derived CDR1 and CDR2 are SNHLY and FYNNEI. J lost 3 bases, V lost 5 bases, and 11 bases had no gene match. The CDR3 loop is CASSPLSGTGSYEQYF. CDR3 bases: TGTGCCAGCAGTCCCCTCTCCGGGACAGGGAGCTACGAGCAGTACTTC.

This clone was seen a single time. The V and J genes are TRBV6-1 and TRBJ2-4, with D maybe TRBD2 (6 bases). Germline values: CDR1 MNHNS, CDR2 SASEGT. The CDR3 consists of 15 residues. With 0 bases removed from V and 8 bases from J, the gap between germline ends came to 14 bases. CDR3 coding DNA: TGTGCCAGCAGTGAAGCGCCGGGACTTGGGGACATTCAGTACTTC. This gives the protein CASSEAPGLGDIQYF.

The sample holds one count of this clone. The rearrangement uses TRBV7-2 and TRBJ2-7, with 9 bases identical to TRBD2. From germline, CDR1 is SGHTA and CDR2 FQGNSA. The length of the CDR3 is 14 residues. With 6 bases clipped from V and 1 base from J, the junction kept 4 bases outside the gene matches. CDR3 coding DNA: TGTGCCAGCAGAAGACTAGCGGTATCCTACGAGCAGTACTTC. It encodes CASRRLAVSYEQYF.

The chain recombines TRBV10-2 with TRBJ2-7; 9 bases map to TRBD2. V shed 5 bases and J 6 bases; nucleotides not matched to a gene: 11. CDR1 WSHSY and CDR2 SAAADI come from the germline V gene. CDR3 size: 15 residues. The CDR3, as DNA: TGCGCCAGCAGTAATGGAGGGCTAGCGGGGTTCGAGCAGTACTTC. It yields the protein CASSNGGLAGFEQYF.

The chain has TRBV5-1 and TRBJ2-5, with 10 nucleotides matching TRBD1. Germline CDR1 SGHRS, CDR2 YFSETQ. J was trimmed by 5 bases and V by 3 bases; bases with no gene match: 4. The CDR3 totals 14 residues. In DNA form, the CDR3 reads TGCGCCAGCAGCTACGGACAGGGGGAGGAGACCCAGTACTTC. Its protein is CASSYGQGEETQYF.

The V gene is TRBV4-1, the J gene TRBJ2-7; 7 positions match TRBD2. Germline CDR1 MGHRA, CDR2 YSYEKL. Germline trimming cut 1 base from V and 1 base from J; bases unmatched to any gene: 7. The CDR3 length is 16 residues. The CDR3 bases are TGCGCCAGCAGCCAAGGTTCCGAGGGAGGGTCCTACGAGCAGTACTTC. This translates into CASSQGSEGGSYEQYF.

This chain links TRBV9 with TRBJ2-1; 9 bases line up with TRBD2. Germline-derived CDR1 and CDR2 are SGDLS and YYNGEE. With 0 bases clipped from V and 6 bases from J, the junction kept 10 bases outside the gene matches. The CDR3 spans 17 residues. The CDR3 region has the DNA TGTGCCAGCAGCGTAGGGGTTGGCCTAGCGGGGATCAATGAGCAGTTCTTC. Translation: CASSVGVGLAGINEQFF.

There are a few counts of this clone. The chain couples TRBV7-8 to TRBJ2-3, with TRBD2 matching 8 bases. CDR1 is SGHVS and CDR2 is FQNEAQ in the germline V gene. Trimming at V came to 10 bases and at J to 1 base, leaving 7 bases not matched to a gene. This CDR3 region has 14 residues. This CDR3 is CATASGSGTDTQYF. The CDR3 DNA reads TGTGCCACGGCAAGCGGGAGCGGCACAGATACGCAGTATTTT.

The chain couples TRBV19 to TRBJ1-5; D is undetermined. Germline CDR1 is LNHDA and CDR2 is SQIVND (reference sequence). V dropped 5 bases and J dropped 0 bases, with 14 bases sitting between them. The length of the CDR3 is 16 residues. The CDR3 region is CASSPIRLTSNQPQHF. In DNA form, the CDR3 reads TGTGCCAGTAGTCCGATTCGGTTAACTAGCAATCAGCCCCAGCATTTT.

This clone was found a few times. The rearrangement links TRBV4-1 to TRBJ2-1; TRBD2 agrees at 9 bases. With V trimmed by 2 bases and J by 5 bases, 10 bases remained unmatched. The germline V gene has CDR1 MGHRA and CDR2 YSYEKL. This CDR3 is built from 17 residues. In DNA, the CDR3 is TGCGCCAGCAGCCAAACCACGGGGCTAGCGGGAAACAATGAGCAGTTCTTC. It encodes CASSQTTGLAGNNEQFF.

V usage is TRBV28 and J usage is TRBJ2-2; D is unresolved. This CDR3 is built from 12 residues. Germline V CDR1 and CDR2: MDHEN, SYDVKM. Trimming stripped 5 bases from V and 8 bases from J, with 9 bases between. CDR3 bases: TGTGCCAGCAGTAACCCTAGAGGGGAGCTGTTTTTT. Amino acids: CASSNPRGELFF.

This rearrangement joins TRBV28 to TRBJ2-5; TRBD1 might be the D (5 bases). The V gene's germline CDR1 is MDHEN and CDR2 SYDVKM. The CDR3 has 14 amino acids. V was cut by 5 bases and J by 2 bases, with 12 bases left in between. The CDR3 DNA reads TGTGCCAGCAGTACGGCAGGGTATCAAGAGACCCAGTACTTC. It specifies CASSTAGYQETQYF.

The V gene is TRBV5-6, the J gene TRBJ1-2; a weak D match, TRBD1 (6 bases). V lost 0 bases and J lost 1, with 13 bases in between. The CDR3 has 16 residues. CDR1 SGHDT and CDR2 YYEEEE come from the germline V gene. The DNA of the CDR3 is TGTGCCAGCAGCTTGGTCAGGGGAGCTGTTAACTATGGCTACACCTTC. Amino acid sequence: CASSLVRGAVNYGYTF.

The rearrangement uses TRBV7-9 and TRBJ1-4; 8 bases are shared with TRBD1. CDR1 and CDR2 from the germline V gene are SEHNR and FQNEAQ (reference sequence). V shed 3 bases and J 8 bases; nucleotides not matched to a gene: 5. The CDR3 has 14 residues. This CDR3 is CASSFQGAGEKLFF. CDR3 nucleotide sequence: TGTGCCAGCAGCTTTCAGGGGGCAGGGGAAAAACTGTTTTTT. The complete variable domain, with remaining parts taken from reference TRBV7-9 and TRBJ1-4, reads DTGVSQNPRHKITKRGQNVTFRCDPISEHNRLYWYRQTLGQGPEFLTYFQNEAQLEKSRLLSDRFSAERPKGSFSTLEIQRTEQGDSAMYLCASSFQGAGEKLFFGSGTQLSVL.

The V and J genes are TRBV9 and TRBJ2-3; 7 nucleotides match TRBD1. Germline CDR1 is SGDLS and CDR2 is YYNGEE. J gave up 5 bases and V 3 bases, and 3 bases lay outside the gene matches. This CDR3 comprises 13 residues. The CDR3 DNA follows: TGTGCCAGCAGCGAAAACAGGGGAGATACGCAGTATTTT. Translation gives CASSENRGDTQYF. Together with reference TRBV9 and TRBJ2-3, the CDR3 gives the full variable domain: DSGVTQTPKHLITATGQRVTLRCSPRSGDLSVYWYQQSLDQGLQFLIQYYNGEERAKGNILERFSAQQFPDLHSELNLSSLELGDSALYFCASSENRGDTQYFGPGTRLTVL.